Listed here are 15 T cell receptor beta chains from one sample, sequenced in a study of T cells in localized non-small cell lung cancer. Only in-frame clones appear in the TCRdb table, and some are missing; sequencing was by immunoSEQ multiplex PCR. This table holds roughly 34,000 clones, 75% to 90% found once. The specimen comprised peripheral blood mononuclear cells, sampled before any cancer treatment. These receptors were collected from a man aged 35-69 years with stage III lung adenocarcinoma.

V gene TRBV5-1 combines with J gene TRBJ2-1; 8 positions match TRBD1. Germline V lookup: CDR1 SGHRS, CDR2 YFSETQ. J was trimmed by 4 bases and V by 0 bases; bases with no gene match: 3. The CDR3 is 15 residues long. The DNA for the CDR3 is TGCGCCAGCAGCTTGGTGGACAGGGATTACAATGAGCAGTTCTTC. Amino acid sequence: CASSLVDRDYNEQFF.

This clone was recorded once. The rearrangement links TRBV6-5 to TRBJ2-7, with 11 positions matching TRBD2. CDR3 length: 15 amino acids. The V gene's germline CDR1 is MNHEY and CDR2 SVGAGI. The V gene end was trimmed by 6 bases and the J gene end by 2 bases; junction bases not matched to a gene: 6. CDR3 sequence reads: CASRQLAGATYEQYF. In nucleotides, the CDR3 is TGTGCCAGCAGGCAACTAGCGGGGGCCACCTACGAGCAGTACTTC.

This rearrangement joins TRBV5-5 to TRBJ2-4; no clear D. The CDR3 loop spans 14 amino acids. Trimming pared 1 base from V and 5 bases from J, leaving 10 bases between. The V gene's germline CDR1 is SGHKS and CDR2 YYEKEE (reference sequence). CDR3 nucleotides: TGTGCCAGCAGCTTGATTCCCTCACAAAACATTCAGTACTTC. Its translation is CASSLIPSQNIQYF.

This clone was detected a few times. The chain couples TRBV11-1 to TRBJ2-7; D might be TRBD1 (6 bases). The CDR3 spans 14 residues. V lost 3 bases and J lost 0, with 9 bases in between. Looked up from germline, CDR1 is SGHAT and CDR2 is FQDESV (reference sequence). The CDR3 is CASSFDRFSYEQYF. CDR3 sequence (DNA): TGTGCCAGCAGCTTTGACAGGTTCTCCTACGAGCAGTACTTC.

This clone was seen once. The chain links TRBV19 to TRBJ1-5; 7 bases map to TRBD1. With V trimmed by 6 bases and J by 1 base, 9 bases remained unmatched. CDR3 length equals 16 residues. Germline V gene data show CDR1 as LNHDA and CDR2 as SQIVND (reference sequence). The CDR3 is CASSHVGGRSNQPQHF. CDR3 in DNA: TGTGCCAGTAGCCACGTAGGGGGCAGGAGCAATCAGCCCCAGCATTTT.

The chain uses TRBV7-3 and TRBJ2-1, with a possible D match to TRBD2 (6 bases). Trimming stripped 4 bases from V and 8 bases from J, with 15 bases between. Germline-derived CDR1 and CDR2 are SGHTA and FQGTGA. The CDR3 is made up of 14 amino acids. The CDR3: CASSSTGSHDEQFF. The CDR3 DNA is TGTGCCAGCAGCTCAACCGGGAGCCACGATGAGCAGTTCTTC.

V gene TRBV7-2 combines with J gene TRBJ2-5; TRBD2 aligns across 14 bases. The CDR3 is 15 residues long. Losses at the gene ends were 5 bases for V and 6 bases for J; bases not matched to a gene: 5. Germline-derived CDR1 and CDR2 are SGHTA and FQGNSA. In DNA, the CDR3 is TGTGCCAGCAGCCGGACTAGCGGGGGGAAGAAGACCCAGTACTTC. It codes for CASSRTSGGKKTQYF. Full variable domain (missing parts from reference TRBV7-2 and TRBJ2-5): GAGVSQSPSNKVTEKGKDVELRCDPISGHTALYWYRQSLGQGLEFLIYFQGNSAPDKSGLPSDRFSAERTGGSVSTLTIQRTQQEDSAVYLCASSRTSGGKKTQYFGPGTRLLVL.

The rearrangement uses TRBV7-9 and TRBJ1-1; D is unresolved. The V gene lost 3 bases and the J gene lost 3 bases, with 14 bases spanning the gap. CDR3 length: 15 residues. Germline V gene lookup returns CDR1 SEHNR and CDR2 FQNEAQ (reference sequence). This CDR3 reads CASSFYTGLDTEAFF. In nucleotides, the CDR3 is TGTGCCAGCAGCTTTTATACCGGGTTGGACACTGAAGCTTTCTTT.

This rearrangement joins TRBV5-8 to TRBJ2-2, with TRBD2 matching 8 bases. The V segment lost 1 base and the J segment 6 bases; nucleotides outside the gene matches: 5. The CDR3 consists of 15 residues. Germline V gives CDR1 SGHTS, CDR2 YDEGEE. CDR3 coding DNA: TGTGCCAGCAGCTTGCGGGGGGGCCGAGCCGGGGAGCTGTTTTTT. This gives the protein CASSLRGGRAGELFF.

The rearrangement joins TRBV9 to TRBJ2-2; 9 positions agree with TRBD1. The germline gives CDR1 SGDLS, CDR2 YYNGEE. There are 17 residues in the CDR3. Trimming at V came to 5 bases and at J to 5 bases, leaving 13 bases not matched to a gene. This chain's CDR3 is CASSEIGQGRGTGELFF. CDR3 nucleotide sequence: TGTGCCAGCAGTGAAATCGGACAGGGGAGGGGAACCGGGGAGCTGTTTTTT.

V is TRBV21-1 and J is TRBJ2-3; whether TRBD1, the table's D call, matches the DNA was not checked. TRBV21-1 is a recognized pseudogene. The CDR3 extends over 14 amino acids. CDR3 coding DNA: TGTGCCAGCATCTACAGGGACACCACAGATACGCAGTATTTT. Translation: CASIYRDTTDTQYF.

The rearrangement joins TRBV5-5 to TRBJ1-2, with D possibly TRBD1 on 6 matching bases. The CDR3 has 13 residues. Germline CDR1 reads SGHKS; CDR2 reads YYEKEE (reference sequence). Deletions cut 1 base from V and 2 bases from J, with 6 bases between. As DNA, the CDR3 is TGTGCCAGCAGCTTGCAGGGGAACTATGGCTACACCTTC. Its translation: CASSLQGNYGYTF.

This chain links TRBV7-2 with TRBJ2-1; D may correspond to TRBD1 or TRBD2 (5 bases each). Trimming removed 5 bases at V and 7 bases at J, with 21 bases between. CDR3 length: 16 residues. Per the germline V gene, CDR1 is SGHTA and CDR2 is FQGNSA. The CDR3 loop reads CASSRTSRWGGNEQFF. DNA of the CDR3: TGTGCCAGCAGCCGGACCTCCCGATGGGGCGGGAATGAGCAGTTCTTC.

The chain uses TRBV30 and TRBJ1-4; tentatively, D is TRBD1 (5 bases). V was shortened by 5 bases and J by 4 bases, with 11 bases between the two germline ends. The CDR3 runs 13 residues. Germline CDR1 is GTSNPN and CDR2 is SVGIG (reference sequence). CDR3 residues: CAWLDRINEKLFF. DNA for the CDR3: TGTGCCTGGCTTGACAGAATTAATGAAAAACTGTTTTTT. Supplemented by reference TRBV30 and TRBJ1-4, the full variable domain reads SQTIHQWPATLVQPVGSPLSLECTVEGTSNPNLYWYRQAAGRGLQLLFYSVGIGQISSEVPQNLSASRPQDRQFILSSKKLLLSDSGFYLCAWLDRINEKLFFGSGTQLSVL.

The rearrangement joins TRBV4-1 to TRBJ2-1; 10 bases are shared with TRBD2. The germline gives CDR1 MGHRA, CDR2 YSYEKL. V trimming: 0 bases; J trimming: 7 bases; junction bases outside the gene matches: 3. This CDR3 is 15 amino acids long. CDR3 bases: TGCGCCAGCAGCCAAGATGGGACTAGCGTTAATGAGCAGTTCTTC. Its protein is CASSQDGTSVNEQFF.